This T cell receptor beta chain emerged from a study of T cells expressing NK-cell markers. At the level of the study: Among eight sequenced donors, seven carried HCMV seropositivity while one was seronegative. Whole-study results and caveats: Of CD8+ T cells, about 1.0-8% belonged to dominant NKG2C+ clonotypes in 5 to 7 donors.

Of note for this clonotype: Its antigen is still unknown.

Synthesis of TCR beta cDNA relied on 5'RACE template switching carrying UMIs. TCRdb re-called the 5' RACE reads; every CDR3 protein appears as one record, without DNA. Its listing shows about 380,000 distinct CDR3 sequences. The CDR3 extends over 14 amino acids. J is TRBJ2-7 and V is TRBV12-3 or TRBV12-4; TCRdb's D call, TRBD1, is unchecked because there is no DNA. The sequenced sample consisted of blood T cells: a sorted CD56 or NKG2C T cell subset, CD4+ or CD8+ T cells, or bulk PBMC T cells (not recorded which). This receptor was identified in a man aged 18 to 69 in good health. The CDR3 sequence is CASSLLAGWYEQYF.